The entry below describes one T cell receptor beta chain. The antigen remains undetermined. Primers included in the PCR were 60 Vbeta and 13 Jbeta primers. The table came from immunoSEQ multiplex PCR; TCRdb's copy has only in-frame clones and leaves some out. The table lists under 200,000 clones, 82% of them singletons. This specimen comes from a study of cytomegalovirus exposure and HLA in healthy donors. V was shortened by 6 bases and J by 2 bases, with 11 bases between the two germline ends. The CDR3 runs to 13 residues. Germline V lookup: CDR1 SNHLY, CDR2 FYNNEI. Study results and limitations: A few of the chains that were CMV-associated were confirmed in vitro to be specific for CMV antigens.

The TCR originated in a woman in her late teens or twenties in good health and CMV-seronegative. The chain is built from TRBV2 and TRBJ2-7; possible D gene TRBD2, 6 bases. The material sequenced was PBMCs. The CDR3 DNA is TGTGCCAGCAGAGGGGCGGGAACCTACGAGCAGTACTTC. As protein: CASRGAGTYEQYF.